The next 17 T cell receptor beta chains were all read from a single sample in a study of CD8+ T cells in alopecia areata. Following extraction, RNA underwent reverse transcription to cDNA, which served as the sequencing template. The table came from immunoSEQ multiplex PCR; TCRdb's copy has only in-frame clones and leaves some out. This sample has about 2,600 clones, with roughly 75% found just once. The specimen sequenced was skin. Receptors were obtained from a human donor in good health.

The CDR3 reads CASRPGAGLTARGYTF. The DNA of the CDR3 is TGTGCCAGCAGGCCTGGGGCAGGGCTTACGGCGCGGGGCTACACCTTC. This chain joins TRBV2 and TRBJ1-2, with a tentative D call TRBD1 (5 bases). The CDR3 covers 16 residues. The ends were cut back, 6 bases at V and 8 bases at J, with 25 bases in the middle. In germline, CDR1 is SNHLY, CDR2 FYNNEI.

V gene TRBV5-1 combines with J gene TRBJ2-5; D is unresolved. Trimming took 0 bases from V and 5 from J, leaving 20 bases between them. CDR1 SGHRS and CDR2 YFSETQ come from the germline V gene. The CDR3 is 17 residues long. The CDR3 DNA is TGCGCCAGCAGCTTGGCCCCCCTAGGAGTAGGATGGGAGACCCAGTACTTC. It specifies CASSLAPLGVGWETQYF.

The V call is TRBV7-2, the J call TRBJ2-3, with 10 nucleotides matching TRBD2. This CDR3 is 15 amino acids long. CDR1 is SGHTA, CDR2 FQGNSA, per germline. Unmatched junction bases numbered 5, after V lost 5 bases and J lost 3 bases. CDR3 bases: TGTGCCAGCAGCAGAGCGGGGGGGACAACAGATACGCAGTATTTT. It translates to CASSRAGGTTDTQYF.

The chain is built from TRBV5-7 and TRBJ2-3, with D perhaps TRBD2 (6 bases). TRBV5-7 has ORF status, its function being uncertain. The CDR3 loop spans 15 amino acids. V lost 0 bases and J lost 0, with 8 bases in between. CDR3 sequence: CASSLGGVSTDTQYF. As DNA, the CDR3 is TGTGCCAGCAGCTTGGGGGGGGTAAGCACAGATACGCAGTATTTT.

CDR3 amino acids: CASSQEASGALGETQYF. The CDR3, as DNA: TGTGCCAGCAGCCAAGAGGCTAGCGGGGCCCTCGGGGAGACCCAGTACTTC. J is TRBJ2-5 and V is TRBV4-2; 9 nucleotides agree with TRBD2. With 0 bases clipped from V and 5 bases from J, the junction kept 10 bases outside the gene matches. Germline V lookup: CDR1 LGHNA, CDR2 YNFKEQ. There are 17 residues in the CDR3.

The chain has TRBV6-1 and TRBJ2-1; 11 bases are shared with TRBD2. Losses at the gene ends were 4 bases for V and 8 bases for J; bases not matched to a gene: 4. CDR1 MNHNS and CDR2 SASEGT come from the germline V gene. The CDR3 consists of 14 residues. CDR3 region: CASSAGLAGHEQFF. The CDR3 DNA reads TGTGCCAGCAGTGCCGGACTAGCGGGCCATGAGCAGTTCTTC.

The CDR3 bases are TGTGCCAGTAAACAGCGGGGGCCAAGCACAGATACGCAGTATTTT. It specifies CASKQRGPSTDTQYF. The chain links TRBV2 to TRBJ2-3; the match to TRBD2 covers 8 bases. The CDR3 has 15 amino acids. The ends lost 9 bases at V and 0 bases at J; junction bases unmatched: 8. CDR1 and CDR2 (germline): SNHLY, FYNNEI.

V and J are TRBV6-5 and TRBJ1-2; 7 nucleotides agree with TRBD1. CDR3 length equals 16 residues. Trimming cost V 3 bases and J 4 bases; bases outside gene matches: 11. Germline V lookup: CDR1 MNHEY, CDR2 SVGAGI. The CDR3 DNA reads as TGTGCCAGCAGTTATCGACAGGGAGCCCCCTCCTATGGCTACACCTTC. It is translated as CASSYRQGAPSYGYTF.

The rearrangement links TRBV2 to TRBJ2-4; 9 bases match TRBD2. Losses at the gene ends were 5 bases for V and 0 bases for J; bases not matched to a gene: 2. This CDR3 is 15 amino acids long. Germline V gene data show CDR1 as SNHLY and CDR2 as FYNNEI. In DNA, the CDR3 is TGTGCCAGCAGTCTGACTAGCGGAGCCAAAAACATTCAGTACTTC. Encoded protein: CASSLTSGAKNIQYF.

The J gene is TRBJ2-1, the V gene TRBV19; D is uncertain. Germline V lookup: CDR1 LNHDA, CDR2 SQIVND (reference sequence). This CDR3 comprises 17 residues. The germline V and J ends were trimmed by 3 bases and 0 bases, with 15 bases remaining between them. The CDR3 is CASSILSGPRSYNEQFF. The CDR3 DNA reads as TGTGCCAGTAGTATCCTCTCAGGACCCCGCTCCTACAATGAGCAGTTCTTC.

The J gene is TRBJ2-2, the V gene TRBV19; possible D gene TRBD2, 6 bases. The germline V and J ends were trimmed by 6 bases and 4 bases, with 12 bases remaining between them. The CDR3 covers 14 residues. Germline V gene lookup returns CDR1 LNHDA and CDR2 SQIVND (reference sequence). Written as DNA, the CDR3 is TGTGCCAGTAGCGGAGATAGCGGCACCGGGGAGCTGTTTTTT. This gives the protein CASSGDSGTGELFF.

This clone came up once. The chain uses TRBV30 and TRBJ2-5; 8 nucleotides match TRBD2. CDR1 GTSNPN and CDR2 SVGIG come from the germline V gene (reference sequence). V trimming: 2 bases; J trimming: 5 bases; junction bases outside the gene matches: 7. The CDR3 spans 14 residues. This CDR3 reads CAWSRGGTRETQYF. DNA of the CDR3: TGTGCCTGGAGTCGGGGGGGGACTCGGGAGACCCAGTACTTC.

The rearrangement uses TRBV7-9 and TRBJ2-3; D may match TRBD1 or TRBD2 (5 bases each). Trimming took 3 bases from V and 2 from J, leaving 12 bases between them. Per the germline V gene, CDR1 is SEHNR and CDR2 is FQNEAQ (reference sequence). This CDR3 comprises 15 residues. The CDR3 loop is CASSFGRGHTDTQYF. In DNA form, the CDR3 reads TGTGCCAGCAGCTTTGGCCGGGGCCACACAGATACGCAGTATTTT.

This clone was counted only a few times. The rearrangement uses TRBV6-5 and TRBJ2-5; TRBD2 matches at 8 bases. The V gene end was trimmed by 8 bases and the J gene end by 5 bases; junction bases not matched to a gene: 4. This CDR3 is built from 12 residues. Germline V lookup: CDR1 MNHEY, CDR2 SVGAGI. The CDR3 is CASGGTSETQYF. The CDR3 coding sequence is TGTGCCAGCGGAGGGACTAGTGAGACCCAGTACTTC.

The chain couples TRBV18 to TRBJ1-2; the match to TRBD1 covers 7 bases. This CDR3 is 15 amino acids long. The germline V gene has CDR1 KGHSH and CDR2 LQKENI. The ends lost 3 bases at V and 7 bases at J; junction bases unmatched: 11. The CDR3 DNA reads as TGTGCCAGCTCACCCCTCCGGGACAGAAATGGTGGCTACACCTTC. It yields the protein CASSPLRDRNGGYTF.

The CDR3 nucleotides read TGTGCCAGTACCGGACTAGCGGGGGTCCCCTCCTACAATGAGCAGTTCTTC. Its translation: CASTGLAGVPSYNEQFF. The rearrangement uses TRBV19 and TRBJ2-1; TRBD2 matches 13 bases. This CDR3 contains 17 residues. Germline trimming cut 7 bases from V and 0 bases from J; bases unmatched to any gene: 6. Germline CDR1 reads LNHDA; CDR2 reads SQIVND (reference sequence).

The rearrangement joins TRBV2 to TRBJ1-6; D uncertain. The CDR3 has 15 amino acids. Trimming cost V 6 bases and J 9 bases, with 18 bases left between them. In germline, CDR1 is SNHLY, CDR2 FYNNEI. The CDR3 here is CASRAEVGLGSPLHF. The DNA of the CDR3 is TGTGCCAGCAGGGCCGAGGTCGGCCTTGGTTCACCCCTCCACTTT. Combining the CDR3 with reference TRBV2 and TRBJ1-6 gives the whole variable domain EPEVTQTPSHQVTQMGQEVILRCVPISNHLYFYWYRQILGQKVEFLVSFYNNEISEKSEIFDDQFSVERPDGSNFTLKIRSTKLEDSAMYFCASRAEVGLGSPLHFGNGTRLTVT.